The 25 T cell receptor beta chains below come from one sample, sequenced in a study of OX40 agonist ivuxolimab in advanced cancers. Library creation used the immunoSEQ multiplex PCR assay. The table comes from immuneACCESS by way of TCRdb, which keeps in-frame sequences with V and J called. Part of the clones is missing from these tables; in studies checked, under half for an unresolved V gene and the rest for unknown reasons. Across this sample there are about 60,000 clones, with about 86% seen only once. The ten largest clones represent around 0.99% of the sample. This sample comprised CD4+ or CD8+ T cells sorted from blood, obtained in a trial of the OX40 agonist ivuxolimab. The receptor source for this set is an adult with an advanced solid tumor such as melanoma, head and neck, liver or kidney cancer.

This sequence joins TRBV7-2 and TRBJ2-2; D unclear. CDR1 and CDR2 from the germline V gene are SGHTA and FQGNSA. There are 16 residues in the CDR3. The ends were cut back, 5 bases at V and 2 bases at J, with 15 bases in the middle. The CDR3 DNA reads as TGTGCCAGCAGCCCCCGGCGTCCTGGAAACACCGGGGAGCTGTTTTTT. Residues: CASSPRRPGNTGELFF.

The rearrangement uses TRBV18 and TRBJ1-5; 7 positions agree with TRBD1. After removal of 5 bases from V and 9 bases from J, the junction contained 13 bases not matched to a gene. CDR1 KGHSH and CDR2 LQKENI come from the germline V gene. The CDR3 length is 15 residues. For the CDR3, the DNA is TGTGCCAGCTCAATCCGACAGGACAGGAATGGGCCCCAGCATTTT. Translated, it gives CASSIRQDRNGPQHF. The variable domain in full, completed from reference TRBV18 and TRBJ1-5, reads NAGVMQNPRHLVRRRGQEARLRCSPMKGHSHVYWYRQLPEEGLKFMVYLQKENIIDESGMPKERFSAEFPKEGPSILRIQQVVRGDSAAYFCASSIRQDRNGPQHFGDGTRLSIL.

This clone was found a few times. The chain has TRBV11-2 and TRBJ2-2; 10 bases agree with TRBD1. This CDR3 spans 16 amino acids. Germline V gene data show CDR1 as SGHAT and CDR2 as FQNNGV. V trimming: 5 bases; J trimming: 1 base; junction bases outside the gene matches: 4. CDR3 sequence (DNA): TGTGCCAGCAGCCTCTGGACAGGGGGGAACACCGGGGAGCTGTTTTTT. Its translation is CASSLWTGGNTGELFF.

This chain joins TRBV27 and TRBJ1-1; D is uncertain. V was trimmed by 4 bases and J by 7 bases, leaving 13 bases between them. Germline CDR1 and CDR2: MNHEY and SMNVEV (reference sequence). The CDR3 extends over 13 amino acids. CDR3 DNA sequence: TGTGCCAGCAGTTCATGGGGAACCTATGAAGCTTTCTTT. This gives the protein CASSSWGTYEAFF.

V and J are TRBV5-1 and TRBJ2-1; D might be TRBD1 (6 bases). V was trimmed by 0 bases and J by 1 base, leaving 11 bases between them. CDR1 SGHRS and CDR2 YFSETQ come from the germline V gene. The CDR3 has 16 residues. DNA of the CDR3: TGCGCCAGCAGCTTGGAGCCCGGACAGTCCTACAATGAGCAGTTCTTC. Amino acids: CASSLEPGQSYNEQFF. Full variable domain (missing parts from reference TRBV5-1 and TRBJ2-1): KAGVTQTPRYLIKTRGQQVTLSCSPISGHRSVSWYQQTPGQGLQFLFEYFSETQRNKGNFPGRFSGRQFSNSRSEMNVSTLELGDSALYLCASSLEPGQSYNEQFFGPGTRLTVL.

This clone was counted once. Other DNA sequences within the sample encode an identical CDR3. This chain uses TRBV4-1 with TRBJ1-5, with D possibly matching TRBD1 (5 bases). Per germline, CDR1 MGHRA and CDR2 YSYEKL. Trimming took 0 bases from V and 7 from J, leaving 13 bases between them. The CDR3 runs 15 residues. The chain's CDR3 is CASSQDGWDLQPQHF. The DNA of the CDR3 is TGCGCCAGCAGCCAAGATGGGTGGGACCTCCAGCCCCAGCATTTT.

The chain carries TRBV6-1 and TRBJ1-4; the D gene is possibly TRBD1 (5 bases). This CDR3 region has 16 residues. Germline values: CDR1 MNHNS, CDR2 SASEGT. V lost 0 bases and J 1 base, leaving 9 bases between the germline ends. The CDR3 DNA reads as TGTGCCAGCAGTGAAGCGTTCGGGGGAACTAATGAAAAACTGTTTTTT. Protein sequence: CASSEAFGGTNEKLFF.

CDR3 in DNA: TGTGCCAGCAGTTACTCGACTGCGAGCAATCAGCCCCAGCATTTT. This sequence encodes CASSYSTASNQPQHF. The chain carries TRBV6-5 and TRBJ1-5; D not certain. V was pared by 0 bases and J by 1 base, with 7 bases between. This CDR3 is built from 15 residues. The germline CDR1 and CDR2 sequences are MNHEY and SVGAGI.

The rearrangement links TRBV14 to TRBJ2-5; D may be TRBD1 or TRBD2 (6 bases each). Deletions cut 1 base from V and 9 bases from J, with 15 bases between. The germline gives CDR1 SGHDN, CDR2 FVKESK. This CDR3 comprises 14 residues. CDR3 sequence: CASSQAGAVRSQYF. The CDR3 coding sequence is TGTGCCAGCAGCCAAGCGGGGGCGGTGAGGTCCCAGTACTTC.

This chain links TRBV7-9 with TRBJ2-7; the match to TRBD2 covers 10 bases. This CDR3 is 15 amino acids long. Germline assignment: CDR1 SEHNR and CDR2 FQNEAQ (reference sequence). J lost 3 bases, V lost 0 bases, and 2 bases had no gene match. In nucleotides, the CDR3 is TGTGCCAGCAGCTTAGCTAGCGGGGGGCACTACGAGCAGTACTTC. As protein: CASSLASGGHYEQYF.

This clone was seen a few times. The CDR3 coding sequence is TGTGCCAGCAGTCTCAAACAGGGTCTCGGGCACTTT. Its protein product is CASSLKQGLGHF. The chain has TRBV2 and TRBJ1-6; D is perhaps TRBD1 (6 bases). Looked up from germline, CDR1 is SNHLY and CDR2 is FYNNEI. This CDR3 is built from 12 residues. Between the trimmed V and J ends, which lost 5 bases and 19 bases, there was a span of 18 bases.

This sequence joins TRBV5-1 and TRBJ2-5; 8 nucleotides align to TRBD2. Germline CDR1 and CDR2: SGHRS and YFSETQ. The CDR3 contains 15 residues. The junction had 3 bases not matched to a gene; V was cut back by 0 bases and J by 2 bases. Written as DNA, the CDR3 is TGCGCCAGCAGCTTGGGAGGCGGGGGGCAAGAGACCCAGTACTTC. Amino acids: CASSLGGGGQETQYF.

The chain joins TRBV9 to TRBJ1-4, with TRBD1 matching over 9 bases. CDR1 is SGDLS, CDR2 YYNGEE, per germline. CDR3 size: 14 residues. V was pared by 0 bases and J by 7 bases, with 1 base of the junction left unmatched. CDR3 bases: TGTGCCAGCAGCGTAGGACAGGGGGGTGAAAAACTGTTTTTT. As protein: CASSVGQGGEKLFF.

The chain joins TRBV28 to TRBJ1-1, with 9 bases aligning to TRBD1. The V gene end was trimmed by 1 base and the J gene end by 6 bases; junction bases not matched to a gene: 3. Germline values: CDR1 MDHEN, CDR2 SYDVKM. The CDR3 has 14 residues. The DNA of the CDR3 is TGTGCCAGCAGTTTATTACAGGGGGCTTCTGAAGCTTTCTTT. It is translated as CASSLLQGASEAFF.

The chain links TRBV4-1 to TRBJ1-2; TRBD1 might be the D (6 bases). Germline V gives CDR1 MGHRA, CDR2 YSYEKL. This CDR3 contains 14 residues. The V end lost 4 bases, the J end lost 8 bases, and 17 bases lay between the germline ends. The DNA of the CDR3 is TGCGCCAGCAGCCCAACTTTGGGGGGCGGAGGCTACACCTTC. This sequence encodes CASSPTLGGGGYTF.

This clone was seen just once. The genes are TRBV7-9 and TRBJ1-2; perhaps TRBD1 as D (6 bases). Trimming took 3 bases from V and 8 from J, leaving 13 bases between them. Germline CDR1 and CDR2: SEHNR and FQNEAQ (reference sequence). The CDR3 runs to 13 residues. CDR3 sequence reads: CASSFHLRGGYTF. Here the CDR3 DNA reads TGTGCCAGCAGCTTCCATCTCAGGGGCGGCTACACCTTC.

Written as DNA, the CDR3 is TGTGCCAGTAGGACGTCGACAGAGAGCTCCTACGAGCAGTACTTC. Protein sequence: CASRTSTESSYEQYF. The chain couples TRBV19 to TRBJ2-5; weak D call: TRBD1 (5 bases). The J call may be in error: the DNA end matches TRBJ2-7 better. The CDR3 extends over 15 amino acids. Per germline, CDR1 LNHDA and CDR2 SQIVND (reference sequence).

The rearrangement uses TRBV7-9 and TRBJ2-2, with 8 positions matching TRBD1. V was clipped by 1 base and J by 4 bases; unmatched bases: 5. CDR3 length: 16 residues. CDR1 is SEHNR, CDR2 FQNEAQ, per germline (reference sequence). Here the CDR3 reads CASSLGQGFSTGELFF. Written as DNA, the CDR3 is TGTGCCAGCAGCTTAGGACAGGGGTTTAGCACCGGGGAGCTGTTTTTT.

The chain couples TRBV4-2 to TRBJ2-5, with 9 bases fitting TRBD2. Germline loops: CDR1 LGHNA, CDR2 YNFKEQ. The CDR3 sequence is 17 residues long. V lost 2 bases and J lost 5; bases outside the gene matches: 12. In DNA form, the CDR3 reads TGTGCCAGCAGCCAATACGGGGCGGGGGGGCCCGAGGAGACCCAGTACTTC. This translates into CASSQYGAGGPEETQYF.

The V gene is TRBV18, the J gene TRBJ2-2; D is unclear. Trimming removed 0 bases at V and 0 bases at J, with 8 bases between. This CDR3 spans 16 amino acids. Germline lookup yields CDR1 KGHSH and CDR2 LQKENI. The chain's CDR3 is CASSPPRPANTGELFF. CDR3 DNA: TGTGCCAGCTCACCACCCCGACCGGCGAACACCGGGGAGCTGTTTTTT.

The chain joins TRBV7-8 to TRBJ1-1, with TRBD1 matching 8 bases. The CDR3 loop spans 15 amino acids. Germline CDR1 reads SGHVS; CDR2 reads FQNEAQ. J was trimmed by 3 bases and V by 1 base; bases with no gene match: 4. The CDR3 here is CASSLVSGGYTEAFF. The CDR3 region has the DNA TGTGCCAGCAGCTTAGTTTCAGGGGGCTACACTGAAGCTTTCTTT.

The rearrangement joins TRBV11-2 to TRBJ2-1, with 8 bases fitting TRBD1. The CDR3 totals 15 residues. With 5 bases clipped from V and 7 bases from J, the junction kept 10 bases outside the gene matches. Germline loops: CDR1 SGHAT, CDR2 FQNNGV. The CDR3 region is CASSLRGRLRNEQFF. The DNA of the CDR3 is TGTGCCAGCAGCCTCAGGGGGCGCTTAAGGAATGAGCAGTTCTTC. Full variable domain (remainder filled in from reference TRBV11-2 and TRBJ2-1): EAGVAQSPRYKIIEKRQSVAFWCNPISGHATLYWYQQILGQGPKLLIQFQNNGVVDDSQLPKDRFSAERLKGVDSTLKIQPAKLEDSAVYLCASSLRGRLRNEQFFGPGTRLTVL.

The chain couples TRBV11-1 to TRBJ2-3; TRBD2 might be the D (7 bases). V was shortened by 1 base and J by 2 bases, with 13 bases between the two germline ends. The CDR3 is 16 amino acids. CDR1 and CDR2 (germline): SGHAT, FQDESV (reference sequence). CDR3 nucleotides: TGTGCCAGCAGCTTAGAAGTCGCGGGGGCCACAGATACGCAGTATTTT. Protein sequence: CASSLEVAGATDTQYF.

The chain couples TRBV18 to TRBJ2-2; D may be TRBD1 (6 bases). Trimming took 3 bases from V and 5 from J, leaving 16 bases between them. Germline lookup yields CDR1 KGHSH and CDR2 LQKENI. This CDR3 is 16 amino acids long. CDR3 bases: TGTGCCAGCTCACCCCAGTGGGCAGGGGCGACCGGGGAGCTGTTTTTT. Encoded protein: CASSPQWAGATGELFF.

The CDR3 DNA reads as TGTGCCAGCAGTGTCGACAGGGGAGGGTTGAATGGCTACACCTTC. Residues: CASSVDRGGLNGYTF. The chain recombines TRBV16 with TRBJ1-2; 8 nucleotides line up with TRBD1. The CDR3 runs to 15 residues. V dropped 6 bases and J dropped 6; count of bases not matched to a gene: 12. Germline V gene lookup returns CDR1 KGHSY and CDR2 FQNENV.